The entry that follows covers one T cell receptor (beta chain) sequence. Its specificity is not known. Germline-derived CDR1 and CDR2 are DFQATT and SNEGSKA (reference sequence). The V end was cut by 6 bases, the J end by 0 bases, with 18 bases between. This CDR3 is built from 15 residues. This sample was included in a study of T cells after yellow fever vaccination. Study conclusions and caveats: Post-booster repertoires contained most primary-vaccination clones again (almost 97% CD4, approximately 88% CD8).

TCRdb fed the 5' RACE reads into MiXCR, producing one record per CDR3 protein. The sample lists 510,000 or so distinct CDR3 sequences, about a fifth seen once, with roughly an eighth in the top ten. The chain combines TRBV20-1 with TRBJ2-7; perhaps TRBD1 as D (5 bases). The TCR originated in a man between 25 and 39 years old who received the YFV17D yellow fever vaccine. Source: PBMCs, taken 15 days after the yellow fever booster vaccination. Written as DNA, the CDR3 is TGCAGTGCCATAAAGGGGTTCAGTTTCTCCTACGAGCAGTACTTC. This encodes CSAIKGFSFSYEQYF.